This entry lists 13 T cell receptor beta chains sequenced from one sample in a study of T cell responses to AZD1222 COVID-19 vaccine. TCRdb keeps only in-frame clones here, not all; method: immunoSEQ multiplex PCR. The sample yields under 200,000 clones, almost 90% seen once. Sequenced material: peripheral blood, taken on day 0 of AZD1222 vaccination. The origin of the receptors is an adult in good health.

The rearrangement uses TRBV6-5 and TRBJ2-1; the match to TRBD1 covers 11 bases. The CDR3 runs 15 residues. Trimming cost V 6 bases and J 6 bases; bases outside gene matches: 7. The germline V gene encodes CDR1 MNHEY and CDR2 SVGAGI. This CDR3 is CASRTGQGAANEQFF. CDR3 in DNA: TGTGCCAGCAGGACCGGACAGGGGGCTGCCAATGAGCAGTTCTTC.

The chain joins TRBV6-4 to TRBJ2-3; 7 bases line up with TRBD1. V shed 5 bases, J shed 3 bases, and the junction held 5 bases outside the gene matches. The CDR3 length is 14 residues. Germline V gene data show CDR1 as MRHNA and CDR2 as SNTAGT. For the CDR3, the DNA is TGTGCCAGCAGTACCCAGGGGGAGACAGATACGCAGTATTTT. Translated, it gives CASSTQGETDTQYF.

The chain has TRBV30 and TRBJ1-4; maybe TRBD1 (5 bases). V lost 2 bases and J 5 bases, leaving 12 bases between the germline ends. Germline V lookup: CDR1 GTSNPN, CDR2 SVGIG (reference sequence). This CDR3 is built from 14 residues. CDR3 in amino acids: CAWSSGGSNEKLFF. The CDR3 nucleotides are TGTGCCTGGAGTTCGGGGGGATCAAATGAAAAACTGTTTTTT.

The rearrangement links TRBV7-9 to TRBJ2-5; D is possibly TRBD1 (5 bases). The length of the CDR3 is 14 residues. The V end was cut by 4 bases, the J end by 3 bases, with 12 bases between. Germline assignment: CDR1 SEHNR and CDR2 FQNEAQ (reference sequence). The CDR3 sequence: CASSSRQLKETQYF. The CDR3 nucleotides are TGTGCCAGCAGCTCCCGACAGTTAAAAGAGACCCAGTACTTC. The full variable domain, its missing parts supplied by reference TRBV7-9 and TRBJ2-5, is DTGVSQNPRHKITKRGQNVTFRCDPISEHNRLYWYRQTLGQGPEFLTYFQNEAQLEKSRLLSDRFSAERPKGSFSTLEIQRTEQGDSAMYLCASSSRQLKETQYFGPGTRLLVL.

The table lists this clone with a few counts. The chain combines TRBV6-4 with TRBJ2-2; tentative D call: TRBD2 (5 bases). V shed 3 bases and J shed 0 bases, with 8 bases lying between them. CDR1 MRHNA and CDR2 SNTAGT come from the germline V gene. CDR3 length equals 15 residues. This chain's CDR3 is CASSEPAANTGELFF. The CDR3 DNA reads as TGTGCCAGCAGTGAGCCAGCGGCGAACACCGGGGAGCTGTTTTTT.

CDR3 loop: CASSLSIQGNTEAFF. CDR3 coding DNA: TGTGCCAGCAGCTTATCCATCCAGGGGAACACTGAAGCTTTCTTT. This chain links TRBV5-4 with TRBJ1-1, with a possible D match to TRBD1 (5 bases). With 2 bases removed from V and 1 base from J, the gap between germline ends came to 12 bases. The CDR3 sequence is 15 residues long. CDR1 is SGHNT and CDR2 is YYREEE in the germline V gene (reference sequence).

This rearrangement joins TRBV2 to TRBJ1-1; possible D gene TRBD1, 6 bases. The CDR3 runs 16 residues. V was cut by 0 bases and J by 1 base, with 12 bases left in between. Germline V gene sequence: CDR1 SNHLY, CDR2 FYNNEI. The DNA for the CDR3 is TGTGCCAGCAGTGAAGCGCGGGGGCAGTGGAACACTGAAGCTTTCTTT. Amino acids: CASSEARGQWNTEAFF.

This rearrangement joins TRBV30 to TRBJ1-2, with TRBD1 matching over 8 bases. This CDR3 has 15 residues. V was pared by 2 bases and J by 8 bases, with 13 bases of the junction left unmatched. The germline gives CDR1 GTSNPN, CDR2 SVGIG (reference sequence). This CDR3 is CAWSTYQGAAGGYTF. The CDR3 DNA sequence: TGTGCCTGGAGTACCTATCAGGGGGCAGCAGGCGGCTACACCTTC.

The chain combines TRBV6-2 or TRBV6-3 with TRBJ2-7, with D uncertain. V was pared by 5 bases and J by 1 base, with 3 bases between. CDR1 and CDR2 from the germline V gene are MNHEY and SVGEGT. CDR3 length equals 11 residues. The CDR3 spells CASSQSYEQYF. CDR3 in DNA: TGTGCCAGCAGTCAGTCCTACGAGCAGTACTTC.

The V and J genes are TRBV2 and TRBJ2-7; 9 bases align to TRBD1. In germline, CDR1 is SNHLY, CDR2 FYNNEI. This CDR3 is built from 16 residues. V trimming: 4 bases; J trimming: 1 base; junction bases outside the gene matches: 8. CDR3 protein: CASSGVVDRGSYEQYF. CDR3 bases: TGTGCCAGCAGTGGAGTGGTGGACAGGGGTTCCTACGAGCAGTACTTC. The whole variable domain, remainder taken from reference TRBV2 and TRBJ2-7, is EPEVTQTPSHQVTQMGQEVILRCVPISNHLYFYWYRQILGQKVEFLVSFYNNEISEKSEIFDDQFSVERPDGSNFTLKIRSTKLEDSAMYFCASSGVVDRGSYEQYFGPGTRLTVT.

This chain connects TRBV9 to TRBJ1-5; 12 positions match TRBD1. The CDR3 has 16 amino acids. From germline, CDR1 is SGDLS and CDR2 YYNGEE. Losses at the gene ends were 3 bases for V and 3 bases for J; bases not matched to a gene: 4. The CDR3 nucleotides are TGTGCCAGCAGCGCCGGGACAGGGGGCATCAATCAGCCCCAGCATTTT. Its protein product is CASSAGTGGINQPQHF.

The chain recombines TRBV5-1 with TRBJ1-1, with 9 bases that match TRBD1. Germline-derived CDR1 and CDR2 are SGHRS and YFSETQ. CDR3 length equals 16 residues. V lost 1 base and J lost 2; bases outside the gene matches: 6. The CDR3 nucleotides read TGCGCCAGCAGCTTGCTATTACAGGGGGCCAACACTGAAGCTTTCTTT. This sequence encodes CASSLLLQGANTEAFF.

In DNA form, the CDR3 reads TGCGCCAGCAGCCAAGACTCCATGTCTGGGGCCAACGTCCTGACTTTC. Its protein product is CASSQDSMSGANVLTF. The rearrangement links TRBV4-3 to TRBJ2-6; no clear D. The V end lost 0 bases, the J end lost 1 base, and 7 bases lay between the germline ends. Germline V gives CDR1 LGHNA, CDR2 YSLEER. This CDR3 comprises 16 residues.